A single sample gave rise to the 13 T cell receptor beta chains below, sequenced in a study of shared clonotypes between healthy human individuals. Clones were sequenced by immunoSEQ multiplex PCR, and TCRdb holds only the in-frame ones, with some missing. The table lists almost 750,000 clones, about two thirds of them singletons. The source material was memory CD4+ T cells sorted from blood. Regarding subset: CD45RA-negative fraction. These receptors were collected from a woman aged 25 to 39 in good health.

This chain links TRBV6-5 with TRBJ2-1, with TRBD2 identical over 11 bases. From germline, CDR1 is MNHEY and CDR2 SVGAGI. This CDR3 spans 15 amino acids. Trimming at V came to 5 bases and at J to 8 bases, leaving 8 bases not matched to a gene. This CDR3 is CASSPTSGSLHEQFF. The CDR3 region has the DNA TGTGCCAGCAGTCCTACTAGCGGGAGTTTACATGAGCAGTTCTTC.

A single count supports this clone. The gene calls are TRBV7-6 and TRBJ2-1; TRBD2 aligns across 12 bases. CDR1 and CDR2 (germline): SGHVS, FNYEAQ. The CDR3 sequence is 17 residues long. V gave up 5 bases and J gave up 5 bases; unmatched junction bases: 10. CDR3 residues: CASSQRGGLAGNNEQFF. The DNA for the CDR3 is TGTGCCAGCAGCCAACGGGGGGGACTAGCGGGCAACAATGAGCAGTTCTTC.

The genes are TRBV7-9 and TRBJ1-3, with 8 positions matching TRBD1. Germline CDR1 is SEHNR and CDR2 is FQNEAQ (reference sequence). This CDR3 contains 15 residues. With 5 bases clipped from V and 1 base from J, the junction kept 4 bases outside the gene matches. The CDR3 bases are TGTGCCAGCAGCGGGGACAGGTCTTCTGGAAACACCATATATTTT. Amino acids: CASSGDRSSGNTIYF.

The genes are TRBV6-5 and TRBJ2-2; TRBD1 is a possible D gene (6 bases). V lost 6 bases, J lost 1 base, and 12 bases lay in between. From germline, CDR1 is MNHEY and CDR2 SVGAGI. The CDR3 contains 15 residues. CDR3 sequence (DNA): TGTGCCAGCAGGTCAAAGACAGGGAACACCGGGGAGCTGTTTTTT. The encoded protein is CASRSKTGNTGELFF.

The J gene is TRBJ1-4, the V gene TRBV18, with TRBD1 identical over 7 bases. The CDR3 consists of 16 residues. The germline gives CDR1 KGHSH, CDR2 LQKENI. Losses at the gene ends were 3 bases for V and 8 bases for J; bases not matched to a gene: 12. The DNA of the CDR3 is TGTGCCAGCTCACCCTCACAGGGGCCAATTGCGGAAAAACTGTTTTTT. As protein: CASSPSQGPIAEKLFF.

Notes on this clone: The same CDR3 arises from other DNA sequences in this sample as well. The V gene is TRBV11-2, the J gene TRBJ1-3; TRBD1 might be the D (5 bases). Trimming cost V 5 bases and J 0 bases, with 8 bases left between them. The V gene's germline CDR1 is SGHAT and CDR2 FQNNGV. The CDR3 spans 14 residues. The CDR3 sequence: CASSPGYSGNTIYF. In nucleotides, the CDR3 is TGTGCCAGCAGCCCAGGGTACTCTGGAAACACCATATATTTT.

The genes are TRBV18 and TRBJ1-2; TRBD1 aligns across 9 bases. This CDR3 has 12 residues. CDR1 and CDR2 (germline): KGHSH, LQKENI. V lost 6 bases and J lost 7; bases outside the gene matches: 3. CDR3 region: CASSQDRGGYTF. In DNA, the CDR3 is TGTGCCAGCTCCCAGGACAGGGGTGGCTACACCTTC.

The V and J genes are TRBV5-1 and TRBJ1-1; TRBD1 matches at 7 bases. J lost 4 bases, V lost 0 bases, and 15 bases had no gene match. Germline CDR1 SGHRS, CDR2 YFSETQ. The CDR3 is made up of 18 amino acids. In DNA form, the CDR3 reads TGCGCCAGCAGCTTGGTAGGGTCAGGGGGTACCCAATCCACTGAAGCTTTCTTT. The encoded protein is CASSLVGSGGTQSTEAFF.

This clone came up once. The chain has TRBV9 and TRBJ2-7; TRBD2 aligns across 12 bases. The germline V gene has CDR1 SGDLS and CDR2 YYNGEE. V lost 3 bases, J lost 4 bases, and 2 bases stayed unmatched. The CDR3 contains 14 residues. Written as DNA, the CDR3 is TGTGCCAGCAGCGAGGGACTAGCGGGTTACGAGCAGTACTTC. This codes for CASSEGLAGYEQYF.

V and J are TRBV5-5 and TRBJ1-1; tentative D call: TRBD1 (6 bases). V was pared by 0 bases and J by 10 bases, with 13 bases between. CDR3 length: 13 amino acids. CDR1 and CDR2 from the germline V gene are SGHKS and YYEKEE (reference sequence). The CDR3 loop is CASSLVSPTGAFF. The CDR3 nucleotides read TGTGCCAGCAGCTTGGTTAGTCCGACAGGAGCTTTCTTT.

The CDR3 DNA reads as TGTGCCAGCTCACCACTCGCGGCGGACTCCGGGCGGTTTGAAAAACTGTTTTTT. Translated: CASSPLAADSGRFEKLFF. V and J are TRBV18 and TRBJ1-4, with D uncertain. The CDR3 loop spans 18 amino acids. Trimming stripped 1 base from V and 7 bases from J, with 22 bases between. The germline gives CDR1 KGHSH, CDR2 LQKENI.

V and J are TRBV6-4 and TRBJ2-1; 7 bases agree with TRBD2. Germline assignment: CDR1 MRHNA and CDR2 SNTAGT. The CDR3 has 15 amino acids. J lost 4 bases, V lost 4 bases, and 7 bases had no gene match. The CDR3 loop is CASSVEGGRYNEQFF. CDR3 bases: TGTGCCAGCAGTGTAGAGGGCGGGAGATACAATGAGCAGTTCTTC.

This chain links TRBV9 with TRBJ2-3; weak D call: TRBD1 (5 bases). The CDR3 covers 14 residues. The germline V and J ends were trimmed by 4 bases and 2 bases, with 11 bases remaining between them. Germline values: CDR1 SGDLS, CDR2 YYNGEE. CDR3 in amino acids: CASSPQEHTDTQYF. The CDR3 region has the DNA TGTGCCAGCAGCCCACAGGAGCACACAGATACGCAGTATTTT.